These 26 T cell receptor beta chains share one sample of origin, sequenced in a study of cytomegalovirus exposure and HLA in healthy donors (dated by TCRdb to 2016 to 2017). Library construction relied on the immunoSEQ multiplex PCR assay. The multiplex PCR relied on a mix of 60 forward primers for TCR Vbeta segments and 13 reverse primers for TCR Jbeta segments. In its TCRdb copy, this immuneACCESS table keeps in-frame sequences only and misses some clones. Where compared with another copy, unresolved V genes explain less than half of these, and the others have no known cause. The sample contains some 170,000 clones, roughly 9.5% of them found a single time. Jointly, the top ten make up about 1.2% of the sample. The sequencing sample was made of PBMCs. The receptor source for this set is a woman between 25 and 40 years old in good health and CMV-seropositive.

J is TRBJ2-2 and V is TRBV5-1; the match to TRBD2 covers 12 bases. Germline assignment: CDR1 SGHRS and CDR2 YFSETQ. With 7 bases clipped from V and 3 bases from J, the junction kept 7 bases outside the gene matches. The CDR3 is made up of 16 amino acids. CDR3 coding DNA: TGCGCCAGCTCTCCGGGACTAGCGGGTTACACCGGGGAGCTGTTTTTT. Residues: CASSPGLAGYTGELFF.

This rearrangement joins TRBV6-5 to TRBJ2-1; 8 bases match TRBD2. This CDR3 comprises 16 residues. Trimming cost V 0 bases and J 3 bases; bases outside gene matches: 4. Germline V lookup: CDR1 MNHEY, CDR2 SVGAGI. The CDR3 loop is CASSYSASGSYNEQFF. The CDR3 nucleotides are TGTGCCAGCAGTTACTCAGCAAGCGGGAGCTACAATGAGCAGTTCTTC.

The genes are TRBV19 and TRBJ1-1; D not resolved. Looked up from germline, CDR1 is LNHDA and CDR2 is SQIVND (reference sequence). Trimming pared 3 bases from V and 3 bases from J, leaving 14 bases between. The CDR3 is 15 residues long. The CDR3 sequence: CASSIDIRRDTEAFF. The CDR3 nucleotides are TGTGCCAGTAGTATTGACATACGGCGGGACACTGAAGCTTTCTTT. Together with reference TRBV19 and TRBJ1-1, the CDR3 gives the full variable domain: DGGITQSPKYLFRKEGQNVTLSCEQNLNHDAMYWYRQDPGQGLRLIYYSQIVNDFQKGDIAEGYSVSREKKESFPLTVTSAQKNPTAFYLCASSIDIRRDTEAFFGQGTRLTVV.

This chain joins TRBV5-1 and TRBJ1-1, with TRBD1 matching over 8 bases. After removal of 4 bases from V and 6 bases from J, the junction contained 11 bases not matched to a gene. Per germline, CDR1 SGHRS and CDR2 YFSETQ. This CDR3 contains 15 residues. CDR3 coding DNA: TGCGCCAGCAGCGAATCAGGGGGCGCTTCCCCTGAAGCTTTCTTT. Protein: CASSESGGASPEAFF.

This clone was counted between two and nine times. V is TRBV19 and J is TRBJ1-1, with unresolved D. In germline, CDR1 is LNHDA, CDR2 SQIVND (reference sequence). This CDR3 has 14 residues. Trimming left V 7 bases short and J 2 bases short, with 14 bases between. The CDR3 loop is CASKERERNTEAFF. Written as DNA, the CDR3 is TGTGCCAGTAAGGAGAGGGAAAGAAACACTGAAGCTTTCTTT.

The CDR3 loop reads CASSKASGSADTQYF. The CDR3 bases are TGCGCCAGCAGCAAGGCTAGCGGGAGCGCTGATACGCAGTATTTT. The chain couples TRBV5-1 to TRBJ2-3; 10 nucleotides agree with TRBD2. From germline, CDR1 is SGHRS and CDR2 YFSETQ. Trimming at V came to 4 bases and at J to 6 bases, leaving 8 bases not matched to a gene. This CDR3 region has 15 residues.

This clone has only a few counts. The chain has TRBV18 and TRBJ1-2; D might be TRBD1 (6 bases). Germline V gives CDR1 KGHSH, CDR2 LQKENI. The CDR3 is 14 amino acids. The ends were cut back, 0 bases at V and 4 bases at J, with 9 bases in the middle. The CDR3, as DNA: TGTGCCAGCTCACCACCACAGGGAGTCTATGGCTACACCTTC. This gives the protein CASSPPQGVYGYTF.

This clone occurred a few times. The chain has TRBV29-1 and TRBJ2-2, with D possibly being TRBD1 (6 bases). CDR3 size: 15 residues. CDR1 and CDR2 from the germline V gene are SQVTM and ANQGSEA. V lost 3 bases, J lost 0 bases, and 11 bases lay in between. This CDR3 reads CSVDLWDTNTGELFF. DNA of the CDR3: TGCAGCGTTGATTTATGGGACACGAACACCGGGGAGCTGTTTTTT.

This clone was detected only a few times. The genes are TRBV7-6 and TRBJ2-5; TRBD1 matches 10 bases. Germline V gene lookup returns CDR1 SGHVS and CDR2 FNYEAQ. J gave up 5 bases and V 0 bases, and 0 bases lay outside the gene matches. This CDR3 is built from 14 residues. CDR3 DNA sequence: TGTGCCAGCAGCTTAGCGGGACAGGGGGAGACCCAGTACTTC. Translation: CASSLAGQGETQYF.

Only a few counts were recorded for this clone. This chain joins TRBV20-1 and TRBJ1-1; a possible D gene is TRBD1 (6 bases). The length of the CDR3 is 11 residues. Germline V gene lookup returns CDR1 DFQATT and CDR2 SNEGSKA (reference sequence). Trimming left V 2 bases short and J 6 bases short, with 7 bases between. CDR3 amino acids: CSARWGPEAFF. CDR3 bases: TGCAGTGCTAGATGGGGGCCTGAAGCTTTCTTT.

This clone was counted only a few times. The chain combines TRBV6-5 with TRBJ1-3; D uncertain. Trimming stripped 3 bases from V and 0 bases from J, with 12 bases between. There are 16 residues in the CDR3. The germline gives CDR1 MNHEY, CDR2 SVGAGI. CDR3 in DNA: TGTGCCAGCAGTTATACCCAACTCCACTCTGGAAACACCATATATTTT. Residues: CASSYTQLHSGNTIYF.

This clone has only a few counts. The rearrangement uses TRBV4-1 and TRBJ2-7, with 12 bases fitting TRBD2. The germline V gene has CDR1 MGHRA and CDR2 YSYEKL. V was pared by 1 base and J by 4 bases, with 14 bases of the junction left unmatched. This CDR3 is 19 amino acids long. The CDR3 nucleotides read TGCGCCAGCAGCCAAGCTGGACTAGCGGGACGCATCCCAAAATACGAGCAGTACTTC. Translated: CASSQAGLAGRIPKYEQYF.

This clone was picked up a small number of times. V and J are TRBV6-1 and TRBJ2-5; perhaps TRBD1 as D (6 bases). Germline CDR1 is MNHNS and CDR2 is SASEGT. The CDR3 spans 15 residues. V was trimmed by 4 bases and J by 1 base, leaving 13 bases between them. The CDR3 loop reads CASSGTVHPQETQYF. Written as DNA, the CDR3 is TGTGCCAGCAGTGGGACAGTACACCCCCAAGAGACCCAGTACTTC.

This clone occurred a few times. The chain joins TRBV10-3 to TRBJ1-2; maybe TRBD1 (5 bases). Trimming stripped 5 bases from V and 4 bases from J, with 11 bases between. Germline CDR1 and CDR2: ENHRY and SYGVKD. The CDR3 runs 13 residues. The CDR3 nucleotides are TGTGCCATCAGTATCCCAGGGTTCTATGGCTACACCTTC. Translation gives CAISIPGFYGYTF.

The sample holds a few counts of this clone. The rearrangement links TRBV10-2 to TRBJ1-1; possible D gene TRBD1, 5 bases. CDR1 WSHSY and CDR2 SAAADI come from the germline V gene. The CDR3 length is 15 residues. The V end was cut by 8 bases, the J end by 2 bases, with 18 bases between. The CDR3 DNA reads TGCGCCAGCGGGCCGACAGACAGCGATAACACTGAAGCTTTCTTT. As protein: CASGPTDSDNTEAFF.

This clone was detected a few times. J is TRBJ2-7 and V is TRBV4-2; TRBD2 agrees at 11 bases. There are 17 residues in the CDR3. V shed 4 bases, J shed 7 bases, and the junction held 15 bases outside the gene matches. Germline V gives CDR1 LGHNA, CDR2 YNFKEQ. CDR3 DNA: TGTGCCAGCAGCCGTGTAACTAGCGGGAGTTTCCCTACTGAGCAGTACTTC. It translates to CASSRVTSGSFPTEQYF.

This clone has just a few counts. The genes are TRBV6-5 and TRBJ2-1; TRBD1 aligns across 7 bases. This CDR3 contains 12 residues. The ends lost 2 bases at V and 14 bases at J; junction bases unmatched: 6. The germline gives CDR1 MNHEY, CDR2 SVGAGI. CDR3 in DNA: TGTGCCAGCAGTTACCTCCGACAGGGTGAGTTCTTC. Amino acids: CASSYLRQGEFF.

This chain uses TRBV30 with TRBJ1-2, with D maybe TRBD1 (6 bases). CDR1 is GTSNPN, CDR2 SVGIG, per germline (reference sequence). V was clipped by 5 bases and J by 1 base, with 17 bases between them. The CDR3 runs 15 residues. CDR3 loop: CAWGRVVQGNYGYTF. Written as DNA, the CDR3 is TGTGCCTGGGGGAGAGTTGTACAGGGTAACTATGGCTACACCTTC.

This clone has more than one count but fewer than ten. The chain has TRBV6-4 and TRBJ2-2; TRBD2 agrees at 10 bases. J gave up 1 base and V 3 bases, and 2 bases lay outside the gene matches. CDR1 and CDR2 from the germline V gene are MRHNA and SNTAGT. CDR3 size: 16 residues. The CDR3 reads CASSETSGMNTGELFF. In nucleotides, the CDR3 is TGTGCCAGCAGTGAAACTAGCGGGATGAACACCGGGGAGCTGTTTTTT.

This clone was seen a few times. V is TRBV7-2 and J is TRBJ1-1; D is undetermined. CDR1 is SGHTA, CDR2 FQGNSA, per germline. Trimming left V 5 bases short and J 6 bases short, with 16 bases between. The CDR3 extends over 14 amino acids. Here the CDR3 reads CASSLTLSGSEAFF. The DNA of the CDR3 is TGTGCCAGCAGCCTGACCCTTTCGGGGTCTGAAGCTTTCTTT.

This clone was counted a few times. The chain has TRBV4-2 and TRBJ2-3; D might be TRBD2 (7 bases). This CDR3 is built from 15 residues. With 1 base removed from V and 10 bases from J, the gap between germline ends came to 18 bases. Per germline, CDR1 LGHNA and CDR2 YNFKEQ. The CDR3 spells CASSQVGASGRAQYF. DNA for the CDR3: TGTGCCAGCAGCCAAGTGGGGGCTAGCGGTAGGGCGCAGTATTTT.

This clone appeared a few times. The chain carries TRBV6-4 and TRBJ2-4; the D gene is possibly TRBD2 (6 bases). V gave up 2 bases and J gave up 2 bases, with 10 bases separating them. The CDR3 covers 15 residues. Germline V gives CDR1 MRHNA, CDR2 SNTAGT. The CDR3 spells CASSDRTSPKNIQYF. The CDR3, as DNA: TGTGCCAGCAGTGACAGAACTAGCCCCAAAAACATTCAGTACTTC.

The chain links TRBV7-9 to TRBJ1-3, with D possibly TRBD1 on 6 matching bases. Germline V gene sequence: CDR1 SEHNR, CDR2 FQNEAQ (reference sequence). The CDR3 is made up of 16 amino acids. Trimming stripped 3 bases from V and 0 bases from J, with 12 bases between. The CDR3 DNA follows: TGTGCCAGCAGCTTGGTTGGACAGCGCTCTGGAAACACCATATATTTT. Protein sequence: CASSLVGQRSGNTIYF.

This clone has only a few counts. The rearrangement links TRBV5-1 to TRBJ1-5; D not certain. CDR3 length: 13 amino acids. V lost 0 bases, J lost 6 bases, and 7 bases lay in between. Per germline, CDR1 SGHRS and CDR2 YFSETQ. CDR3 nucleotides: TGCGCCAGCAGCTTGGAAGTCGGTCAGCCCCAGCATTTT. Protein: CASSLEVGQPQHF.

This sequence joins TRBV28 and TRBJ2-6; no definite D call. V lost 6 bases to trimming and J lost 0 bases, with 9 bases between them. Germline CDR1 is MDHEN and CDR2 is SYDVKM. There are 15 residues in the CDR3. CDR3 in DNA: TGTGCCAGCAGGGAAAGAGGCTCTGGGGCCAACGTCCTGACTTTC. Protein product: CASRERGSGANVLTF.

This clone came up a few times. The chain combines TRBV15 with TRBJ1-4; 8 bases align to TRBD1. CDR3 size: 15 residues. V was clipped by 8 bases and J by 0 bases; unmatched bases: 5. Germline V gene sequence: CDR1 LNHNV, CDR2 YYDKDF (reference sequence). CDR3 region: CATQGALTTNEKLFF. CDR3 bases: TGTGCCACCCAGGGGGCACTGACAACTAATGAAAAACTGTTTTTT.